The 8 T cell receptor beta chains listed next were all sequenced from one sample in a study of blood T cell repertoires in COVID-19. Repertoires were generated with immunoSEQ multiplex PCR, while TCRdb's copy carries only in-frame clones and drops some. The sample lists about 80,000 clones, roughly 89% seen once, with roughly 8% in the top ten. Sequencing was carried out using peripheral blood. The source of these receptors is a man between 25 and 39 years old with acute or convalescent COVID-19.

The rearrangement joins TRBV9 to TRBJ1-4; D remains unclear. This CDR3 comprises 14 residues. Germline assignment: CDR1 SGDLS and CDR2 YYNGEE. V shed 4 bases and J shed 5 bases, with 12 bases lying between them. CDR3 DNA sequence: TGTGCCAGCAGCCCAGGAGGGTCGAATGAAAAACTGTTTTTT. It codes for CASSPGGSNEKLFF.

V gene TRBV25-1 combines with J gene TRBJ2-2; D ambiguous. Germline CDR1 reads MGHDK; CDR2 reads SYGVNS. There are 14 residues in the CDR3. V gave up 5 bases and J gave up 6 bases, with 13 bases separating them. The CDR3 nucleotides are TGTGCCAGCAGTTTCTCTAGGAATTCCGGGGAGCTGTTTTTT. Protein product: CASSFSRNSGELFF.

The chain joins TRBV28 to TRBJ1-3; D call uncertain. Germline V gene data show CDR1 as MDHEN and CDR2 as SYDVKM. The CDR3 contains 14 residues. V dropped 3 bases and J dropped 8 bases, with 14 bases sitting between them. The CDR3 protein is CASSLGGRLDTIYF. CDR3 sequence (DNA): TGTGCCAGCAGTTTGGGAGGGAGGTTAGACACCATATATTTT. The whole variable domain, remainder taken from reference TRBV28 and TRBJ1-3, is DVKVTQSSRYLVKRTGEKVFLECVQDMDHENMFWYRQDPGLGLRLIYFSYDVKMKEKGDIPEGYSVSREKKERFSLILESASTNQTSMYLCASSLGGRLDTIYFGEGSWLTVV.

The V and J genes are TRBV19 and TRBJ2-7, with 10 bases fitting TRBD2. The CDR3 covers 18 residues. Germline trimming cut 1 base from V and 3 bases from J; bases unmatched to any gene: 12. Germline V lookup: CDR1 LNHDA, CDR2 SQIVND (reference sequence). The CDR3 nucleotides read TGTGCCAGTAGTATAGCGGGACTAGCGCGGGATCGGGTCTACGAGCAGTACTTC. Amino acids: CASSIAGLARDRVYEQYF.

The rearrangement uses TRBV18 and TRBJ2-2; TRBD1 agrees at 9 bases. The J segment lost 0 bases and the V segment lost 6 bases, leaving 2 bases of the junction unmatched. Germline V gene data show CDR1 as KGHSH and CDR2 as LQKENI. The CDR3 sequence is 15 residues long. As DNA, the CDR3 is TGTGCCAGCTCGGGGACAGGGACGAACACCGGGGAGCTGTTTTTT. Protein: CASSGTGTNTGELFF.

This rearrangement joins TRBV2 to TRBJ2-5; 7 bases fit TRBD1. The CDR3 extends over 14 amino acids. V lost 6 bases to trimming and J lost 2 bases; unmatched junction nucleotides: 6. Germline V gene sequence: CDR1 SNHLY, CDR2 FYNNEI. This CDR3 is CASRDGTAQETQYF. For the CDR3, the DNA is TGTGCCAGCAGAGACGGGACAGCGCAAGAGACCCAGTACTTC. Complete variable domain (other parts from reference TRBV2 and TRBJ2-5): EPEVTQTPSHQVTQMGQEVILRCVPISNHLYFYWYRQILGQKVEFLVSFYNNEISEKSEIFDDQFSVERPDGSNFTLKIRSTKLEDSAMYFCASRDGTAQETQYFGPGTRLLVL.

V gene TRBV19 combines with J gene TRBJ2-6, with 7 bases identical to TRBD1. The trim removed 5 bases at V and 3 bases at J, leaving 7 bases unmatched. Germline V gene sequence: CDR1 LNHDA, CDR2 SQIVND (reference sequence). The CDR3 is 16 amino acids. The CDR3 region is CASSFQGGSGANVLTF. The CDR3 nucleotides are TGTGCCAGTAGTTTCCAAGGGGGCAGTGGGGCCAACGTCCTGACTTTC.

The J gene is TRBJ1-1, the V gene TRBV12-5; D is unclear. The CDR3 runs to 12 residues. The V end was cut by 5 bases, the J end by 6 bases, with 10 bases between. The germline V gene encodes CDR1 LGHNT and CDR2 FRNRAP. This CDR3 reads CASGGNGAEAFF. The CDR3 bases are TGTGCTAGTGGTGGTAACGGGGCTGAAGCTTTCTTT.